The clone carrying this TCR beta chain was picked up many times. No antigen is known for it. TCRdb reprocessed the reads with MiXCR, giving one entry per CDR3 protein. The data contain 700,000 to 900,000 distinct CDR3 sequences, about 29% of them seen just once; the ten biggest clones take up less than 15%. The CDR3 has 16 amino acids. Germline CDR1 and CDR2: SGHTA and FQGNSA. Trimming stripped 3 bases from V and 0 bases from J, with 12 bases between. This entry belongs to a study of T cell repertoires in cytomegalovirus infection. Overall study: Indications of both CMV infection and matching HLA type were provided by public TCR beta signatures.

The chain joins TRBV7-2 to TRBJ1-5; D not resolved. The TCR was taken from a human donor in good health (CMV status not recorded). Some clones in this sample may be carry-over from other donors' samples. The sequences come from cultured CD8+ T cells from PBMCs, collected from culture after CMV antigen stimulation. The DNA for the CDR3 is TGTGCCAGCAGCTTGGGCAGTGGATATAGCAATCAGCCCCAGCATTTT. This translates into CASSLGSGYSNQPQHF.